The text below deals with one T cell receptor (beta chain). Its antigen is not identified. UMI-tagged TRB cDNA libraries were built via 5' RACE. Following a re-call of the 5' RACE reads, TCRdb has one entry per CDR3 protein and lacks DNA. Its listing shows under 150,000 distinct CDR3 sequences. The data belong to a study of CXCR3-negative and CXCR3-positive naive CD8 T cells. Study-wide findings and caveats: More hydrophobic TRB CDR3s were found in CXCR3-positive naive cells than in CXCR3-negative naive cells.

This TCR was recovered from a human donor in good health. Some clones in this sample may be carry-over from other donors' samples. What was sequenced was naive CXCR3+ CD8+ T cells from blood. The subset: CD45RO-CCR7+CD27+CD95- naive CD8+ T cells expressing CXCR3 (TNR3+).

This chain's CDR3 is CSAQVMNTEAFF. V is TRBV29-1 and J is TRBJ1-1. Germline V CDR1 and CDR2: SQVTM, ANQGSEA. CDR3 length: 12 amino acids.